What follows are 29 T cell receptor beta chains derived from one specimen sequenced in a study of blood T cell repertoires in COVID-19. The repertoire was sequenced with immunoSEQ multiplex PCR; TCRdb's copy has only in-frame clones and lacks some. The table has about 100,000 clones, around 83% seen once; the top ten hold 4% to 5.5%. Sequenced: peripheral blood. The receptor set was obtained from an older man with acute or convalescent COVID-19.

J is TRBJ1-1 and V is TRBV19; D ambiguous. The CDR3 contains 14 residues. V was cut by 3 bases and J by 2 bases, with 10 bases left in between. Looked up from germline, CDR1 is LNHDA and CDR2 is SQIVND (reference sequence). CDR3 sequence (DNA): TGTGCCAGTAGTATGAGCAACTACAACACTGAAGCTTTCTTT. This encodes CASSMSNYNTEAFF.

This clone was detected once. The rearrangement uses TRBV18 and TRBJ2-7, with TRBD1 matching over 7 bases. V lost 0 bases and J lost 0; bases outside the gene matches: 2. The germline gives CDR1 KGHSH, CDR2 LQKENI. The CDR3 runs 15 residues. CDR3 region: CASSPPPGGSYEQYF. CDR3 nucleotide sequence: TGTGCCAGCTCACCACCGCCAGGGGGCTCCTACGAGCAGTACTTC.

The chain is built from TRBV5-8 and TRBJ1-1; TRBD1 might be the D (5 bases). Germline V gene data show CDR1 as SGHTS and CDR2 as YDEGEE. Trimming took off 7 bases at V and 0 bases at J, with 16 bases between the two ends. The CDR3 runs 15 residues. The CDR3: CASRYGGTVNTEAFF. CDR3 coding DNA: TGTGCCAGCCGTTACGGGGGGACCGTGAACACTGAAGCTTTCTTT.

The rearrangement links TRBV5-1 to TRBJ2-3, with TRBD2 matching 10 bases. V lost 8 bases, J lost 1 base, and 1 base stayed unmatched. CDR1 is SGHRS, CDR2 YFSETQ, per germline. The CDR3 consists of 13 residues. The CDR3 DNA is TGCGCCAGTGGACTAGCGGGCACAGATACGCAGTATTTT. Translation gives CASGLAGTDTQYF.

The chain recombines TRBV11-3 with TRBJ1-5; 7 nucleotides align to TRBD1. The J segment lost 1 base and the V segment lost 8 bases, leaving 20 bases of the junction unmatched. The germline V gene encodes CDR1 SGHNT and CDR2 YENEEA. The CDR3 runs 19 residues. The CDR3 reads CASQAARQGDCLSNQPQHF. The CDR3 nucleotides are TGTGCCAGCCAAGCAGCCCGACAGGGCGACTGTCTAAGCAATCAGCCCCAGCATTTT.

This clone has only a few counts. The chain carries TRBV5-1 and TRBJ1-2, with TRBD1 matching 9 bases. The V segment lost 4 bases and the J segment 4 bases; nucleotides outside the gene matches: 5. CDR3 size: 14 residues. Germline V gene lookup returns CDR1 SGHRS and CDR2 YFSETQ. The CDR3 loop reads CASSEGTGPYGYTF. CDR3 DNA sequence: TGCGCCAGCAGCGAAGGGACAGGGCCCTATGGCTACACCTTC.

The chain joins TRBV19 to TRBJ2-2, with D maybe TRBD1 (6 bases). CDR1 and CDR2 from the germline V gene are LNHDA and SQIVND (reference sequence). The CDR3 sequence is 15 residues long. Trimming took 5 bases from V and 5 from J, leaving 15 bases between them. The CDR3 sequence: CASSPGTRGTGELFF. As DNA, the CDR3 is TGTGCCAGTAGTCCCGGGACAAGAGGGACCGGGGAGCTGTTTTTT. Based on the CDR3 plus reference TRBV19 and TRBJ2-2, the full variable domain is DGGITQSPKYLFRKEGQNVTLSCEQNLNHDAMYWYRQDPGQGLRLIYYSQIVNDFQKGDIAEGYSVSREKKESFPLTVTSAQKNPTAFYLCASSPGTRGTGELFFGEGSRLTVL.

The chain employs TRBV5-6 and TRBJ1-2; D uncertain. CDR1 and CDR2 from the germline V gene are SGHDT and YYEEEE. This CDR3 comprises 14 residues. The V end was cut by 3 bases, the J end by 3 bases, with 12 bases between. In nucleotides, the CDR3 is TGTGCCAGCAGCTCCCCCTTCGGGGACTATGGCTACACCTTC. It specifies CASSSPFGDYGYTF.

V and J are TRBV6-6 and TRBJ2-7; TRBD2 aligns across 10 bases. Germline V gene lookup returns CDR1 MNHNY and CDR2 SVGAGI (reference sequence). The CDR3 has 14 residues. V shed 2 bases, J shed 7 bases, and the junction held 5 bases outside the gene matches. This CDR3 reads CASSYGLAGDEQYF. CDR3 nucleotides: TGTGCCAGCAGTTACGGGCTAGCGGGGGATGAGCAGTACTTC.

This chain uses TRBV30 with TRBJ1-4, with 7 nucleotides matching TRBD1. Germline V gene sequence: CDR1 GTSNPN, CDR2 SVGIG (reference sequence). The trim removed 1 base at V and 0 bases at J, leaving 2 bases unmatched. This CDR3 contains 15 residues. DNA for the CDR3: TGTGCCTGGAGTGGGACAGGAGCAACTAATGAAAAACTGTTTTTT. It yields the protein CAWSGTGATNEKLFF.

The chain joins TRBV7-9 to TRBJ2-6; perhaps TRBD2 as D (6 bases). Trimming took 8 bases from V and 0 from J, leaving 14 bases between them. The CDR3 consists of 16 residues. Germline V gene data show CDR1 as SEHNR and CDR2 as FQNEAQ (reference sequence). The CDR3 sequence: CASDSGETSGANVLTF. The CDR3, as DNA: TGTGCCAGCGATTCGGGGGAAACCTCTGGGGCCAACGTCCTGACTTTC.

The CDR3 protein is CASSQVGQGGNQPQHF. The DNA of the CDR3 is TGTGCCAGCAGCCAAGTGGGACAGGGGGGCAATCAGCCCCAGCATTTT. The J gene is TRBJ1-5, the V gene TRBV14, with 11 bases fitting TRBD1. CDR3 length equals 16 residues. V gave up 1 base and J gave up 2 bases; unmatched junction bases: 1. The V gene's germline CDR1 is SGHDN and CDR2 FVKESK. Full variable domain (rest looked up from reference TRBV14 and TRBJ1-5): EAGVTQFPSHSVIEKGQTVTLRCDPISGHDNLYWYRRVMGKEIKFLLHFVKESKQDESGMPNNRFLAERTGGTYSTLKVQPAELEDSGVYFCASSQVGQGGNQPQHFGDGTRLSIL.

This clone was recorded once. The chain joins TRBV7-9 to TRBJ1-1, with 9 bases that match TRBD1. The CDR3 is 15 residues long. V lost 5 bases, J lost 0 bases, and 4 bases stayed unmatched. The germline CDR1 and CDR2 sequences are SEHNR and FQNEAQ (reference sequence). Here the CDR3 DNA reads TGTGCCAGCAGCCCGGACAGGGGATTGAACACTGAAGCTTTCTTT. It yields the protein CASSPDRGLNTEAFF.

The chain links TRBV2 to TRBJ1-1; D unclear. Trimming removed 10 bases at V and 4 bases at J, with 13 bases between. From germline, CDR1 is SNHLY and CDR2 FYNNEI. The CDR3 consists of 12 residues. The CDR3 reads CATSTRGTEAFF. The CDR3 coding sequence is TGTGCCACCAGCACACGGGGCACTGAAGCTTTCTTT.

This clone was seen a single time. The chain is built from TRBV4-3 and TRBJ1-1, with D possibly matching TRBD1 (5 bases). CDR3 length: 13 amino acids. Between the trimmed V and J ends, which lost 4 bases and 3 bases, there was a span of 9 bases. Germline lookup yields CDR1 LGHNA and CDR2 YSLEER. The CDR3: CASSRTGDTEAFF. For the CDR3, the DNA is TGCGCCAGCAGCCGAACAGGAGACACTGAAGCTTTCTTT.

The chain couples TRBV23-1 to TRBJ2-3; 7 bases match TRBD2. TRBV23-1 has ORF status, its function being uncertain. Unmatched junction bases numbered 16, after V lost 4 bases and J lost 6 bases. The CDR3 runs 17 residues. CDR3 DNA sequence: TGCGCCAGCAGTCCTCGGCGGGGGAACCGGGGGAGGGATACGCAGTATTTT. Protein sequence: CASSPRRGNRGRDTQYF.

The chain uses TRBV14 and TRBJ1-6, with 7 positions matching TRBD1. Germline V gene sequence: CDR1 SGHDN, CDR2 FVKESK. Germline trimming cut 0 bases from V and 7 bases from J; bases unmatched to any gene: 6. CDR3 length: 16 residues. The CDR3 here is CASSQDWNRGNSPLHF. In nucleotides, the CDR3 is TGTGCCAGCAGCCAAGATTGGAACAGGGGAAATTCACCCCTCCACTTT. Using reference TRBV14 and TRBJ1-6 for the parts outside the CDR3, the full variable domain is EAGVTQFPSHSVIEKGQTVTLRCDPISGHDNLYWYRRVMGKEIKFLLHFVKESKQDESGMPNNRFLAERTGGTYSTLKVQPAELEDSGVYFCASSQDWNRGNSPLHFGNGTRLTVT.

The chain combines TRBV6-2 or TRBV6-3 with TRBJ2-7, with 10 bases identical to TRBD1. Germline lookup yields CDR1 MNHEY and CDR2 SVGEGT. The CDR3 is made up of 14 amino acids. The V and J ends lost 7 bases and 9 bases, in that order; junction bases with no gene match: 12. The CDR3 spells CASNPRDRGRGQYF. CDR3 nucleotides: TGTGCCAGCAACCCCCGGGACAGGGGACGTGGGCAGTACTTC.

This chain uses TRBV6-5 with TRBJ1-6; D gene ambiguous. From germline, CDR1 is MNHEY and CDR2 SVGAGI. This CDR3 has 13 residues. V lost 4 bases and J 8 bases, leaving 9 bases between the germline ends. The CDR3: CASSWSDDSPLHF. CDR3 DNA sequence: TGTGCCAGCAGTTGGTCAGATGATTCACCCCTCCACTTT.

V gene TRBV14 combines with J gene TRBJ1-3, with D possibly being TRBD1 (6 bases). V was trimmed by 9 bases and J by 0 bases, leaving 15 bases between them. Germline assignment: CDR1 SGHDN and CDR2 FVKESK. There are 15 residues in the CDR3. The CDR3 is CASYFKDSSGNTIYF. CDR3 coding DNA: TGTGCCAGTTACTTTAAGGACAGCTCTGGAAACACCATATATTTT. Full variable domain (remainder filled in from reference TRBV14 and TRBJ1-3): EAGVTQFPSHSVIEKGQTVTLRCDPISGHDNLYWYRRVMGKEIKFLLHFVKESKQDESGMPNNRFLAERTGGTYSTLKVQPAELEDSGVYFCASYFKDSSGNTIYFGEGSWLTVV.

The gene calls are TRBV3-1 (or the pseudogene TRBV3-2) and TRBJ2-5; D gene unclear. CDR1 is LGHDT and CDR2 is YNNKEL in the germline V gene (reference sequence). V shed 0 bases and J shed 5 bases, with 7 bases lying between them. CDR3 size: 13 residues. CDR3 sequence (DNA): TGTGCCAGCAGCCAAGAGGGCCGGGAGACCCAGTACTTC. Amino acid sequence: CASSQEGRETQYF.

This chain joins TRBV5-1 and TRBJ1-5; TRBD1 might be the D (5 bases). Germline V gives CDR1 SGHRS, CDR2 YFSETQ. V lost 4 bases and J 4 bases, leaving 21 bases between the germline ends. There are 17 residues in the CDR3. CDR3: CASSPSPLDSPNQPQHF. Written as DNA, the CDR3 is TGCGCCAGCAGCCCTTCCCCCTTAGACAGCCCGAATCAGCCCCAGCATTTT.

This rearrangement joins TRBV6-5 to TRBJ2-5; 9 bases are shared with TRBD2. Germline V gene data show CDR1 as MNHEY and CDR2 as SVGAGI. The CDR3 contains 15 residues. V lost 7 bases and J lost 2; bases outside the gene matches: 8. CDR3 in amino acids: CASIIGLAWQETQYF. The DNA for the CDR3 is TGTGCCAGCATTATTGGACTAGCGTGGCAAGAGACCCAGTACTTC.

The V gene is TRBV27, the J gene TRBJ2-2; 10 nucleotides agree with TRBD2. This CDR3 is 15 amino acids long. Unmatched junction bases numbered 6, after V lost 4 bases and J lost 7 bases. The V gene's germline CDR1 is MNHEY and CDR2 SMNVEV (reference sequence). The CDR3 protein is CASSSIAGGGGELFF. The CDR3 DNA follows: TGTGCCAGCAGTTCTATAGCGGGGGGAGGCGGGGAGCTGTTTTTT.

The chain uses TRBV7-3 and TRBJ1-1; D might be TRBD1 (5 bases). There are 14 residues in the CDR3. Trimming left V 2 bases short and J 5 bases short, with 12 bases between. Germline V gene lookup returns CDR1 SGHTA and CDR2 FQGTGA. DNA for the CDR3: TGTGCCAGCAGCTTAGAAGGGGCGGGGACTGAAGCTTTCTTT. Protein sequence: CASSLEGAGTEAFF.

This clone was seen a single time. This rearrangement joins TRBV6-5 to TRBJ1-2; D is possibly TRBD1 (6 bases). V gave up 5 bases and J gave up 5 bases, with 12 bases separating them. CDR3 length equals 13 residues. From germline, CDR1 is MNHEY and CDR2 SVGAGI. The CDR3 loop is CASSTGMRYGYTF. The CDR3 nucleotides are TGTGCCAGCAGTACAGGGATGCGGTATGGCTACACCTTC.

The chain recombines TRBV7-3 with TRBJ2-1; 9 bases match TRBD2. Germline trimming cut 0 bases from V and 6 bases from J; bases unmatched to any gene: 0. The CDR3 runs to 14 residues. CDR1 is SGHTA and CDR2 is FQGTGA in the germline V gene. The CDR3 is CASSLTSGGNEQFF. CDR3 in DNA: TGTGCCAGCAGCTTAACTAGCGGGGGCAATGAGCAGTTCTTC.

This rearrangement joins TRBV3-1 (or the pseudogene TRBV3-2) to TRBJ1-2; a weak D match, TRBD1 (6 bases). Germline loops: CDR1 LGHDT, CDR2 YNNKEL (reference sequence). V lost 4 bases to trimming and J lost 8 bases, with 11 bases between them. The CDR3 covers 12 residues. Here the CDR3 reads CASSLQGRGYTF. The CDR3 coding sequence is TGTGCCAGCAGCCTTCAGGGGAGAGGCTACACCTTC.

This clone was seen once. This chain joins TRBV29-1 and TRBJ2-3; 9 bases map to TRBD1. Germline CDR1 and CDR2: SQVTM and ANQGSEA. The V segment lost 4 bases and the J segment 6 bases; nucleotides outside the gene matches: 8. CDR3 size: 14 residues. The CDR3 DNA follows: TGCAGCGTTGTGAGACAGGGGGGGTGGGATACGCAGTATTTT. Its protein is CSVVRQGGWDTQYF.